Shown below are 26 T cell receptor beta chains from a single sample sequenced in a study of cytomegalovirus exposure and HLA in healthy donors. Vbeta (60) and Jbeta (13) primers were used in the PCR. Method: immunoSEQ multiplex PCR; TCRdb's copy keeps in-frame clones and lacks some. The sample has 150,000 or so clones, approximately 80% seen once. Sequencing was done on a sample of PBMCs. The receptors were gathered from a male donor in good health and CMV-seropositive.

V gene TRBV2 combines with J gene TRBJ1-1; TRBD1 might be the D (5 bases). V dropped 3 bases and J dropped 3 bases, with 8 bases sitting between them. The CDR3 covers 13 residues. CDR1 SNHLY and CDR2 FYNNEI come from the germline V gene. The CDR3 sequence: CASSDQGDTEAFF. The CDR3 DNA reads as TGTGCCAGCAGTGATCAGGGCGACACTGAAGCTTTCTTT. The full variable domain, in which reference TRBV2 and TRBJ1-1 provide the parts outside the CDR3, is EPEVTQTPSHQVTQMGQEVILRCVPISNHLYFYWYRQILGQKVEFLVSFYNNEISEKSEIFDDQFSVERPDGSNFTLKIRSTKLEDSAMYFCASSDQGDTEAFFGQGTRLTVV.

This clone was seen a few times. This chain links TRBV29-1 with TRBJ2-6; tentative D call: TRBD1 (5 bases). The V gene lost 5 bases and the J gene lost 0 bases, with 11 bases spanning the gap. The CDR3 has 15 residues. Germline values: CDR1 SQVTM, CDR2 ANQGSEA. CDR3 coding DNA: TGCAGCGTTAGTGTTCAGGGCTCTGGGGCCAACGTCCTGACTTTC. Protein: CSVSVQGSGANVLTF.

The table lists this clone with a count of one. The chain couples TRBV27 to TRBJ2-7; a possible D gene is TRBD2 (6 bases). Germline V gives CDR1 MNHEY, CDR2 SMNVEV (reference sequence). This CDR3 has 16 residues. The V end was cut by 5 bases, the J end by 1 base, with 18 bases between. Written as DNA, the CDR3 is TGTGCCAGCAGTCCACTTCTATCGGCGGGATCCTACGAGCAGTACTTC. Translated: CASSPLLSAGSYEQYF.

The chain recombines TRBV6-5 with TRBJ1-1; D might be TRBD1 (5 bases). Germline V CDR1 and CDR2: MNHEY, SVGAGI. The CDR3 has 13 residues. The germline V and J ends were trimmed by 8 bases and 2 bases, with 12 bases remaining between them. For the CDR3, the DNA is TGTGCCAGCGGAGCGGGGCTAAACACTGAAGCTTTCTTT. Residues: CASGAGLNTEAFF.

Here the CDR3 DNA reads TGCAGCGCCGGACAGGGGAGCTTTGGCTACACCTTC. Amino acids: CSAGQGSFGYTF. The rearrangement links TRBV29-1 to TRBJ1-2; 9 positions match TRBD1. Looked up from germline, CDR1 is SQVTM and CDR2 is ANQGSEA. The CDR3 covers 12 residues. After removal of 7 bases from V and 7 bases from J, the junction contained 7 bases not matched to a gene.

This clone was seen once. The V call is TRBV4-2, the J call TRBJ2-2, with 7 bases lining up with TRBD2. CDR1 and CDR2 from the germline V gene are LGHNA and YNFKEQ. This CDR3 region has 18 residues. After removal of 0 bases from V and 0 bases from J, the junction contained 7 bases not matched to a gene. The CDR3 DNA sequence: TGTGCCAGCAGCCAAGAGGGGGGAGGGCGCGCGAACACCGGGGAGCTGTTTTTT. Translation gives CASSQEGGGRANTGELFF.

This clone has more than one count but fewer than ten. The V call is TRBV7-8, the J call TRBJ2-7; 8 nucleotides line up with TRBD2. CDR1 is SGHVS, CDR2 FQNEAQ, per germline. The CDR3 length is 19 residues. V lost 2 bases and J lost 4; bases outside the gene matches: 19. The CDR3 nucleotides read TGTGCCAGCAGCTTACCCCCCGTCACTAGCGGCGGCCTAGGGTACGAGCAGTACTTC. As protein: CASSLPPVTSGGLGYEQYF.

This clone was seen more than once but under ten times. The CDR3 loop reads CASSQLLPWAGHTLRTF. Written as DNA, the CDR3 is TGTGCCAGCAGCCAACTCCTTCCCTGGGCAGGTCACACCTTAAGAACCTTC. V is TRBV14 and J is TRBJ1-2; D remains ambiguous. V gave up 2 bases and J gave up 14 bases, with 30 bases separating them. There are 17 residues in the CDR3. Germline loops: CDR1 SGHDN, CDR2 FVKESK.

This clone was counted between two and nine times. This sequence joins TRBV6-1 and TRBJ2-5; weak D call: TRBD1 (6 bases). V was pared by 0 bases and J by 4 bases, with 12 bases between. There are 15 residues in the CDR3. The germline V gene encodes CDR1 MNHNS and CDR2 SASEGT. The CDR3 spells CASSEALGGAETQYF. DNA of the CDR3: TGTGCCAGCAGTGAAGCGCTTGGGGGCGCAGAGACCCAGTACTTC.

The chain combines TRBV28 with TRBJ1-4; D is uncertain. The CDR3 spans 14 residues. The V end lost 4 bases, the J end lost 2 bases, and 8 bases lay between the germline ends. Per the germline V gene, CDR1 is MDHEN and CDR2 is SYDVKM. As DNA, the CDR3 is TGTGCCAGCAGTTCCCCGGTTACTAATGAAAAACTGTTTTTT. Its translation is CASSSPVTNEKLFF.

This chain connects TRBV10-3 to TRBJ2-5; D is perhaps TRBD1 (6 bases). This CDR3 is built from 14 residues. V gave up 2 bases and J gave up 8 bases, with 15 bases separating them. Germline V gene sequence: CDR1 ENHRY, CDR2 SYGVKD. The DNA of the CDR3 is TGTGCCATCAGTGAGCCAGGGGTGATGGTCACCCAGTACTTC. Translating gives CAISEPGVMVTQYF.

The chain couples TRBV2 to TRBJ2-1, with TRBD2 matching 7 bases. V dropped 6 bases and J dropped 7; count of bases not matched to a gene: 0. There are 11 residues in the CDR3. The germline gives CDR1 SNHLY, CDR2 FYNNEI. For the CDR3, the DNA is TGTGCCAGCAGGGGGGGGAATGAGCAGTTCTTC. The encoded protein is CASRGGNEQFF.

The rearrangement links TRBV27 to TRBJ2-5, with D maybe TRBD1 (5 bases). Looked up from germline, CDR1 is MNHEY and CDR2 is SMNVEV (reference sequence). The V end was cut by 5 bases, the J end by 5 bases, with 12 bases between. The CDR3 consists of 13 residues. This CDR3 is CASSVVWGETQYF. The CDR3 DNA is TGTGCCAGCAGTGTTGTTTGGGGCGAGACCCAGTACTTC.

To note about this clone: Sequence at one end of the junction differs from germline and may be a read error. This sequence joins TRBV10-2 and TRBJ2-6, with TRBD1 matching over 8 bases. The CDR3 extends over 18 amino acids. The germline V gene encodes CDR1 WSHSY and CDR2 SAAADI. The CDR3 loop reads CASSEGDRITSGANGLTF. The CDR3 coding sequence is TGCGCCAGCAGTGAGGGGGACAGGATAACCTCTGGGGCCAACGGCCTGACTTTC.

J is TRBJ1-2 and V is TRBV30; 7 positions match TRBD1. The CDR3 has 12 residues. The V segment lost 2 bases and the J segment 7 bases; nucleotides outside the gene matches: 4. Per germline, CDR1 GTSNPN and CDR2 SVGIG (reference sequence). The CDR3 loop is CAWSPGGPGYTF. The CDR3 DNA sequence: TGTGCCTGGAGTCCAGGGGGGCCTGGCTACACCTTC.

This clone has more than one count but fewer than ten. This CDR3 is CASSEVRGQYEQYF. CDR3 bases: TGTGCCAGCAGTGAAGTCAGGGGGCAGTACGAGCAGTACTTC. The V gene is TRBV2, the J gene TRBJ2-7; 8 positions match TRBD1. Germline V gene sequence: CDR1 SNHLY, CDR2 FYNNEI. The ends lost 1 base at V and 4 bases at J; junction bases unmatched: 3. The CDR3 length is 14 residues.

This clone was recorded once. This specimen includes other DNA sequences encoding the same CDR3. The chain couples TRBV5-1 to TRBJ2-4; TRBD1 agrees at 7 bases. Trimming at V came to 4 bases and at J to 5 bases, leaving 3 bases not matched to a gene. From germline, CDR1 is SGHRS and CDR2 YFSETQ. The CDR3 has 13 amino acids. CDR3 nucleotide sequence: TGCGCCAGCAGCAGGACAGGAGAAAACATTCAGTACTTC. Encoded protein: CASSRTGENIQYF.

This clone was recorded once. At one boundary the junction diverges from the germline segment, which might be a read error. The rearrangement uses TRBV28 and TRBJ2-7; the D is unclear. The CDR3 runs to 12 residues. Germline values: CDR1 MDHEN, CDR2 SYDVKM. The DNA for the CDR3 is TGTGCCAGCAGTTTATACAGCTACGAGCAGCACTTC. Translated: CASSLYSYEQHF.

The chain uses TRBV5-1 and TRBJ2-5, with D hard to call. Germline V gives CDR1 SGHRS, CDR2 YFSETQ. CDR3 length: 11 residues. Trimming took off 4 bases at V and 3 bases at J, with 4 bases between the two ends. The CDR3 bases are TGCGCCAGCAGCCAAAAAGAGACCCAGTACTTC. Residues: CASSQKETQYF.

This clone was counted between two and nine times. This chain links TRBV7-6 with TRBJ1-3; 8 bases fit TRBD1. This CDR3 spans 12 amino acids. Germline loops: CDR1 SGHVS, CDR2 FNYEAQ. Germline trimming cut 4 bases from V and 11 bases from J; bases unmatched to any gene: 4. DNA for the CDR3: TGTGCCAGCAGCTCTCAGGGGGCGGCCATATATTTT. As protein: CASSSQGAAIYF.

This clone was found a few times. The gene calls are TRBV5-5 and TRBJ2-7, with 10 bases matching TRBD1. V trimming: 1 base; J trimming: 7 bases; junction bases outside the gene matches: 8. Per germline, CDR1 SGHKS and CDR2 YYEKEE (reference sequence). This CDR3 has 15 residues. The CDR3 is CASSLMGQGTREQYF. CDR3 nucleotides: TGTGCCAGCAGCTTGATGGGACAGGGGACGCGAGAGCAGTACTTC.

This clone showed up just a few times. The CDR3 bases are TGTGCCAGCAGTGTGACAGGGTTGCCGGATTCACCCCTCCACTTT. As protein: CASSVTGLPDSPLHF. The V gene is TRBV6-5, the J gene TRBJ1-6; TRBD1 matches 7 bases. The length of the CDR3 is 15 residues. Germline CDR1 reads MNHEY; CDR2 reads SVGAGI. V dropped 5 bases and J dropped 8; count of bases not matched to a gene: 9.

The chain is built from TRBV6-1 and TRBJ2-2, with 7 bases identical to TRBD1. The trim removed 3 bases at V and 7 bases at J, leaving 5 bases unmatched. This CDR3 has 14 residues. Germline values: CDR1 MNHNS, CDR2 SASEGT. Written as DNA, the CDR3 is TGTGCCAGCAGTGATCAGACAGGGAACGGGGAGCTGTTTTTT. Translated: CASSDQTGNGELFF.

CDR3: CASSLTGRWAEAFF. CDR3 bases: TGTGCCAGCAGCTTGACAGGGCGGTGGGCTGAAGCTTTCTTT. The chain links TRBV5-6 to TRBJ1-1; a possible D gene is TRBD1 (6 bases). The CDR3 is 14 residues long. Deletions cut 1 base from V and 6 bases from J, with 13 bases between. In germline, CDR1 is SGHDT, CDR2 YYEEEE. The whole variable domain, filled in from reference TRBV5-6 and TRBJ1-1, reads DAGVTQSPTHLIKTRGQQVTLRCSPKSGHDTVSWYQQALGQGPQFIFQYYEEEERQRGNFPDRFSGHQFPNYSSELNVNALLLGDSALYLCASSLTGRWAEAFFGQGTRLTVV.

CDR3 sequence: CACLGQGVNSPLHF. The CDR3 coding sequence is TGTGCCTGCCTTGGGCAGGGGGTCAATTCACCCCTCCACTTT. J is TRBJ1-6 and V is TRBV28, with 7 positions matching TRBD1. V lost 11 bases and J lost 7; bases outside the gene matches: 11. Germline V gives CDR1 MDHEN, CDR2 SYDVKM. CDR3 length: 14 amino acids.

V is TRBV11-2 and J is TRBJ2-2; possible D gene TRBD2, 6 bases. Germline values: CDR1 SGHAT, CDR2 FQNNGV. V was cut by 4 bases and J by 1 base, with 10 bases left in between. The CDR3 runs 15 residues. This CDR3 is CASSSIAENTGELFF. In DNA form, the CDR3 reads TGTGCCAGCAGCTCTATAGCGGAGAACACCGGGGAGCTGTTTTTT.